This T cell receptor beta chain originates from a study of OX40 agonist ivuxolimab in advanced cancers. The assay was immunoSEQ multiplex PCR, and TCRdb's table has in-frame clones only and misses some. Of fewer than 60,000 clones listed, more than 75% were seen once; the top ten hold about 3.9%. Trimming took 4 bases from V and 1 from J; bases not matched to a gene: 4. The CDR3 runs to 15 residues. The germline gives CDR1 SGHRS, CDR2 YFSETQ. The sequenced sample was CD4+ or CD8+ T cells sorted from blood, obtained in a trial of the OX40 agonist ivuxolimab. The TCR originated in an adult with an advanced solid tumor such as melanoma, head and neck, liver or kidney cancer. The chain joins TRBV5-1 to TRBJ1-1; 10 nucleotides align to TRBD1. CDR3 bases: TGCGCCAGCAGCCGGGGGACAGGGGCGAACACTGAAGCTTTCTTT. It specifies CASSRGTGANTEAFF.